Below are 13 T cell receptor beta chains sequenced from a single sample in a study of CD8 T cells in ankylosing spondylitis. TCRdb fed the 5' RACE reads into MiXCR, producing one record per CDR3 protein. The sample contains over 600,000 distinct CDR3 sequences, around 20% of which appear only once. General study findings and limits: It appeared that ankylosing spondylitis blood was characterized by a TCR beta motif of several highly homologous variants.

These receptors' antigens are unknown. The sample taken for sequencing was blood, either unsorted or a sorted T cell fraction (not recorded which). The receptors come from a male donor with ankylosing spondylitis.

The chain uses TRBV7-9 and TRBJ2-7; 9 bases are a match to TRBD1. Trimming took 5 bases from V and 4 from J; bases not matched to a gene: 12. Germline CDR1 reads SEHNR; CDR2 reads FQNEAQ (reference sequence). This CDR3 has 16 amino acids. The DNA for the CDR3 is TGTGCCAGCAGCCGGAGATCCACAGGGGGCGATTACGAGCAGTACTTC. Amino acid sequence: CASSRRSTGGDYEQYF.

In its sample, this clonotype was seen a few times. J is TRBJ1-1 and V is TRBV5-1; the match to TRBD1 covers 9 bases. Germline-derived CDR1 and CDR2 are SGHRS and YFSETQ. After removal of 5 bases from V and 7 bases from J, the junction contained 21 bases not matched to a gene. The CDR3 contains 18 residues. CDR3 DNA: TGCGCCAGCAGTTCTACAGGGGGCCGGCCGGGTAGGGTGTTTGAAGCTTTCTTT. This encodes CASSSTGGRPGRVFEAFF.

This clonotype was recorded many times. The rearrangement uses TRBV9 and TRBJ2-5; tentatively, D is TRBD1 (5 bases). The V end lost 4 bases, the J end lost 4 bases, and 14 bases lay between the germline ends. CDR1 and CDR2 (germline): SGDLS, YYNGEE. The CDR3 loop spans 14 amino acids. The CDR3 sequence is CASSPRQGGETQYF. In DNA, the CDR3 is TGTGCCAGCAGCCCCCGGCAGGGTGGAGAGACCCAGTACTTC.

The rearrangement uses TRBV29-1 and TRBJ1-1; D possibly corresponds to TRBD1 (5 bases). The CDR3 consists of 12 residues. Germline-derived CDR1 and CDR2 are SQVTM and ANQGSEA. V was pared by 6 bases and J by 11 bases, with 19 bases between. The CDR3 DNA reads as TGCAGCGTCGCGTGGCAGGGCGAGGGGGCTTTCTTT. Translating it yields CSVAWQGEGAFF.

This sequence joins TRBV6-5 and TRBJ2-7; D unclear. Trimming took 0 bases from V and 2 from J, leaving 17 bases between them. Looked up from germline, CDR1 is MNHEY and CDR2 is SVGAGI. The CDR3 loop spans 17 amino acids. As DNA, the CDR3 is TGTGCCAGCAGTTACTCGAAGTGGGGATCCCTACCCTACGAGCAGTACTTC. Protein product: CASSYSKWGSLPYEQYF.

This clonotype has more than one count but fewer than ten. The chain combines TRBV12-3 or TRBV12-4 with TRBJ1-2; D remains ambiguous. Trimming removed 5 bases at V and 4 bases at J, with 11 bases between. The CDR3 loop spans 13 amino acids. CDR3: CASSPQLSYGYTF. The CDR3 DNA reads TGTGCCAGCAGTCCACAGCTAAGCTATGGCTACACCTTC.

In its sample, this clonotype was seen once. The chain combines TRBV5-1 with TRBJ2-2; D remains unclear. Germline V lookup: CDR1 SGHRS, CDR2 YFSETQ. The CDR3 covers 14 residues. Trimming left V 0 bases short and J 7 bases short, with 10 bases between. CDR3 nucleotide sequence: TGCGCCAGCAGCTTGGAAGGAGTCCTCGGGGAGCTGTTTTTT. It encodes CASSLEGVLGELFF.

This rearrangement joins TRBV7-9 to TRBJ1-4, with 8 bases identical to TRBD1. This CDR3 has 14 amino acids. V was clipped by 5 bases and J by 7 bases; unmatched bases: 6. Germline V lookup: CDR1 SEHNR, CDR2 FQNEAQ (reference sequence). The CDR3 DNA sequence: TGTGCCAGCAGCCACACAGGGGGAGGTGAAAAACTGTTTTTT. Translated, it gives CASSHTGGGEKLFF. Combining the CDR3 with reference TRBV7-9 and TRBJ1-4 gives the whole variable domain DTGVSQNPRHKITKRGQNVTFRCDPISEHNRLYWYRQTLGQGPEFLTYFQNEAQLEKSRLLSDRFSAERPKGSFSTLEIQRTEQGDSAMYLCASSHTGGGEKLFFGSGTQLSVL.

V usage is TRBV5-6 and J usage is TRBJ2-5; 12 positions match TRBD2. V was clipped by 3 bases and J by 0 bases; unmatched bases: 3. Germline assignment: CDR1 SGHDT and CDR2 YYEEEE. CDR3 length equals 16 residues. In DNA form, the CDR3 reads TGTGCCAGCAGCTCGGGACTAGCGGGCGACCAAGAGACCCAGTACTTC. This codes for CASSSGLAGDQETQYF.

For the CDR3, the DNA is TGTGCCAGCAGCACCACAGGGGCCACCGCTTTCTTT. It translates to CASSTTGATAFF. This chain uses TRBV7-8 with TRBJ1-1; 7 nucleotides line up with TRBD1. The CDR3 loop spans 12 amino acids. With 5 bases clipped from V and 11 bases from J, the junction kept 8 bases outside the gene matches. CDR1 is SGHVS and CDR2 is FQNEAQ in the germline V gene. Complete variable domain (other parts from reference TRBV7-8 and TRBJ1-1): GAGVSQSPRYKVAKRGQDVALRCDPISGHVSLFWYQQALGQGPEFLTYFQNEAQLDKSGLPSDRFFAERPEGSVSTLKIQRTQQEDSAVYLCASSTTGATAFFGQGTRLTVV.

This clonotype has only a few counts. This chain links TRBV4-1 with TRBJ2-1; no definite D call. The germline V gene has CDR1 MGHRA and CDR2 YSYEKL. V was shortened by 4 bases and J by 0 bases, with 13 bases between the two germline ends. The CDR3 contains 16 residues. This chain's CDR3 is CASSLTAPSSYNEQFF. CDR3 DNA: TGCGCCAGCAGCCTCACCGCCCCCAGCTCCTACAATGAGCAGTTCTTC.

This chain links TRBV11-2 with TRBJ2-5; D remains ambiguous. Trimming took off 5 bases at V and 1 base at J, with 14 bases between the two ends. The CDR3 runs to 15 residues. Germline CDR1 SGHAT, CDR2 FQNNGV. CDR3 loop: CASSPYWQTQETQYF. Here the CDR3 DNA reads TGTGCCAGCAGCCCCTACTGGCAGACCCAAGAGACCCAGTACTTC.

Only a few counts were recorded for this clonotype. V is TRBV10-3 and J is TRBJ2-2, with D unclear. V was shortened by 0 bases and J by 4 bases, with 12 bases between the two germline ends. The CDR3 covers 16 residues. The germline V gene has CDR1 ENHRY and CDR2 SYGVKD. The CDR3 DNA follows: TGTGCCATCAGTGAGTCACTGCGTCAGGCCACCGGGGAGCTGTTTTTT. Its protein product is CAISESLRQATGELFF.